This T cell receptor (beta chain) came from a study of blood T cell repertoires in COVID-19. For the study at large: Both acute and convalescent COVID-19 samples were obtained from the United States, Italy and Spain.

Source study methods: Nucleated cell number was recorded as an estimate derived from reference gene primer amplification. Data came from immunoSEQ multiplex PCR; TCRdb stores just in-frame clones and leaves some out. V and J calls and clone size are those listed in that table; D and trimming were worked out from the DNA. The table shows approximately 240,000 clones, with roughly 90% occurring only once. Germline CDR1 is LNHDA and CDR2 is SQIVND (reference sequence). The ends were cut back, 8 bases at V and 4 bases at J, with 15 bases in the middle. This CDR3 comprises 14 residues. This receptor was obtained from a woman aged 40 to 55 who had recovered from COVID-19. The chain uses TRBV19 and TRBJ1-3; D call uncertain. Material for sequencing was peripheral blood. The CDR3 nucleotides are TGTGCCAGTTACTCCCGGGTGCGGGGAAACACCATATATTTT. Amino acids: CASYSRVRGNTIYF.